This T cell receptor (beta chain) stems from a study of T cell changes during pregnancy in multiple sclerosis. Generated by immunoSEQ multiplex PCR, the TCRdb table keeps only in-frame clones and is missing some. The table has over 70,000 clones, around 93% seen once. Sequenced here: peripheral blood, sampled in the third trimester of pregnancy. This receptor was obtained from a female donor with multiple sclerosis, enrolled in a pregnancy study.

The CDR3 DNA is TGCGCCAGCAGCTTGGGGACAGGGGCCTCCTACGAGCAGTACTTC. This gives the protein CASSLGTGASYEQYF. This chain connects TRBV5-1 to TRBJ2-7; 9 bases agree with TRBD1. In germline, CDR1 is SGHRS, CDR2 YFSETQ. CDR3 length equals 15 residues. Trimming took 0 bases from V and 0 from J; bases not matched to a gene: 1.